This record looks at one T cell receptor (beta chain) sequence and its context. The antigen remains unidentified. V lost 7 bases, J lost 4 bases, and 10 bases lay in between. The CDR3 consists of 12 residues. Germline V CDR1 and CDR2: SNHLY, FYNNEI. The data stem from a study of STAT3 mutations in large granular lymphocyte leukemia. Study-level findings and limits: Every T-cell large granular lymphocyte leukemia patient had at least one immunodominant TCR beta clonotype.

TCRbeta libraries averaged about 44,000 productive templates per sample. Assay used: immunoSEQ multiplex PCR; TCRdb lists only in-frame clones, some missing. The sample comprises about 3,500 clones, roughly 74% of which are singletons, and about 31% rests with the top ten. The rearrangement uses TRBV2 and TRBJ1-1; D might be TRBD1 (5 bases). The source is a man aged 55 to 70 with T-cell large granular lymphocyte leukemia. Some clones in this sample may be carry-over from other donors' samples. The sequencing sample was made of peripheral blood mononuclear cells. CDR3 residues: CASMGDSTEAFF. In DNA, the CDR3 is TGTGCCAGCATGGGGGACTCCACTGAAGCTTTCTTT.